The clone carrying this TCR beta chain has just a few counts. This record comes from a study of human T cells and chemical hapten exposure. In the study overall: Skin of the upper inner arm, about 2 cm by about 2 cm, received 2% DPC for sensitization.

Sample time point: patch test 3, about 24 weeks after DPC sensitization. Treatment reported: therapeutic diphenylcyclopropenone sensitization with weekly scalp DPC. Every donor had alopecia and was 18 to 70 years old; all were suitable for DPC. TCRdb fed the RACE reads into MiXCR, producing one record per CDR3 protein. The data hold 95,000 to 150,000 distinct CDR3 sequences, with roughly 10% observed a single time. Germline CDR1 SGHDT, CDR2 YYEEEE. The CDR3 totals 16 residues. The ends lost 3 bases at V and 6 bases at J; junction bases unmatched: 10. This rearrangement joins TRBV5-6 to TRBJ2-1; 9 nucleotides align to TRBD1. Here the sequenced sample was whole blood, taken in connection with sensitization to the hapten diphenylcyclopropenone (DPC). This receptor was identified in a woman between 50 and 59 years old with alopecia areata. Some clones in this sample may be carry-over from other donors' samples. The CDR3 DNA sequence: TGTGCCAGCAGCTCGGCCCCGGGACAGGGTAGCAATGAGCAGTTCTTC. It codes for CASSSAPGQGSNEQFF.